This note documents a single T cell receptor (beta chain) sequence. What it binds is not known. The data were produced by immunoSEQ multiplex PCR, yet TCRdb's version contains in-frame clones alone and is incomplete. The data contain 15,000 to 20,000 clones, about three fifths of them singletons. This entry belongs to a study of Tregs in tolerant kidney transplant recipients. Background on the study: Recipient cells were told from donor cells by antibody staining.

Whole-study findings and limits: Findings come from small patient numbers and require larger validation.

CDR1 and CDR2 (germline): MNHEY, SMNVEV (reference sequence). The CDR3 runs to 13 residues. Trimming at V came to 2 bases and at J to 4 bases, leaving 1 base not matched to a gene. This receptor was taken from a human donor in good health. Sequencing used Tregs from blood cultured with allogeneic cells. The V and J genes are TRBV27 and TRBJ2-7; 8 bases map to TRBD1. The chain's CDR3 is CASSLGTGYEQYF. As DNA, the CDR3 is TGTGCCAGCAGTTTAGGGACAGGTTACGAGCAGTACTTC.